The 15 T cell receptor beta chains listed next were all sequenced from one sample in a study of shared clonotypes between healthy human individuals (dated by TCRdb to 2018 to 2021). The method was the immunoSEQ multiplex PCR assay. TCRdb carries this immuneACCESS record with in-frame sequences only. Its versions omit some clonotypes, under half of them owing to an unresolved V gene in the studies checked, with the rest unexplained. The sample has 850,000 to 1,200,000 clones on record, 70% to 80% of them singletons. The ten most abundant clones make up approximately 1.5% of the sample. Sequencing used memory CD4+ T cells sorted from blood. This specimen's cell subset or site label, per the study, means: CD45RA-negative fraction. The receptors were gathered from a man aged 18-30 years in good health.

This clone occurred many times. The chain links TRBV30 to TRBJ2-7; 9 positions agree with TRBD1. V lost 0 bases to trimming and J lost 9 bases; unmatched junction nucleotides: 3. CDR3 length: 12 residues. Germline values: CDR1 GTSNPN, CDR2 SVGIG (reference sequence). CDR3 loop: CAWSVEDRGQYF. DNA of the CDR3: TGTGCCTGGAGTGTAGAGGACAGGGGGCAGTACTTC.

This clone was observed a few times. Other DNA sequences from this sample encode an identical CDR3 as well. This rearrangement joins TRBV9 to TRBJ1-5; D ambiguous. This CDR3 is 13 amino acids long. V was trimmed by 2 bases and J by 1 base, leaving 4 bases between them. CDR1 is SGDLS and CDR2 is YYNGEE in the germline V gene. Written as DNA, the CDR3 is TGTGCCAGCAGCGTGGGGAGCAATCAGCCCCAGCATTTT. Protein: CASSVGSNQPQHF.

For this clone: One base away lies a much larger clone, so this may be a sequencing read error. Additional DNA sequences in this sample encode the identical CDR3. The CDR3 loop reads CASSLTGTATNEKLFF. In DNA, the CDR3 is TGCGCCAGCAGCTTAACAGGGACCGCAACTAATGAAAAGCTGTTTTTT. The chain has TRBV5-1 and TRBJ1-4, with a possible D match to TRBD1 (6 bases). Germline V gene data show CDR1 as SGHRS and CDR2 as YFSETQ. There are 16 residues in the CDR3.

The rearrangement joins TRBV7-9 to TRBJ2-5; 7 positions agree with TRBD1. CDR1 is SEHNR, CDR2 FQNEAQ, per germline (reference sequence). The CDR3 runs to 14 residues. Trimming cost V 5 bases and J 1 base; bases outside gene matches: 4. CDR3 sequence: CASSLRDSQETQYF. DNA of the CDR3: TGTGCCAGCAGCCTCCGGGACAGCCAAGAGACCCAGTACTTC.

This rearrangement joins TRBV29-1 to TRBJ2-2; D ambiguous. Germline CDR1 reads SQVTM; CDR2 reads ANQGSEA. The CDR3 consists of 13 residues. V was trimmed by 6 bases and J by 0 bases, leaving 8 bases between them. The CDR3 is CSVQIANTGELFF. The DNA of the CDR3 is TGCAGCGTCCAAATCGCGAACACCGGGGAGCTGTTTTTT.

The chain has TRBV29-1 and TRBJ2-3; no clear D gene. Germline V gene data show CDR1 as SQVTM and CDR2 as ANQGSEA. This CDR3 region has 12 residues. Trimming stripped 7 bases from V and 4 bases from J, with 12 bases between. The CDR3, as DNA: TGCAGCGCCGCTTCCCTAGCAGATACGCAGTATTTT. Protein product: CSAASLADTQYF.

The chain links TRBV5-3 to TRBJ2-3; TRBD2 matches 7 bases. TRBV5-3 is placed among ORFs of uncertain function. The CDR3 totals 15 residues. The junction had 12 bases not matched to a gene; V was cut back by 8 bases and J by 3 bases. CDR3 in DNA: TGTGCCAGCAGCCGCGGGAGTTTGCGGACAGATACGCAGTATTTT. Residues: CASSRGSLRTDTQYF.

The chain couples TRBV6-5 to TRBJ2-2, with D uncertain. Germline loops: CDR1 MNHEY, CDR2 SVGAGI. This CDR3 spans 13 amino acids. V gave up 6 bases and J gave up 6 bases, with 11 bases separating them. The chain's CDR3 is CASSLRVSGELFF. The CDR3 region has the DNA TGTGCCAGCAGCCTAAGGGTCTCCGGGGAGCTGTTTTTT.

The chain uses TRBV19 and TRBJ2-5; no clear D gene. Germline-derived CDR1 and CDR2 are LNHDA and SQIVND (reference sequence). This CDR3 spans 14 amino acids. The V gene lost 2 bases and the J gene lost 1 base, with 8 bases spanning the gap. The CDR3 bases are TGTGCCAGTAGTATAAGTCACAGCCAAGAGACCCAGTACTTC. Amino acids: CASSISHSQETQYF. Using reference TRBV19 and TRBJ2-5 for the parts outside the CDR3, the full variable domain is DGGITQSPKYLFRKEGQNVTLSCEQNLNHDAMYWYRQDPGQGLRLIYYSQIVNDFQKGDIAEGYSVSREKKESFPLTVTSAQKNPTAFYLCASSISHSQETQYFGPGTRLLVL.

The J gene is TRBJ1-2, the V gene TRBV11-1; D is undetermined. Germline V gene data show CDR1 as SGHAT and CDR2 as FQDESV (reference sequence). The CDR3 is 14 residues long. V gave up 5 bases and J gave up 4 bases, with 14 bases separating them. The chain's CDR3 is CASSSGPGGYGYTF. In nucleotides, the CDR3 is TGTGCCAGCAGCAGCGGGCCCGGCGGCTATGGCTACACCTTC.

This clone was recorded a few times. The rearrangement joins TRBV28 to TRBJ2-5, with TRBD1 matching 8 bases. The CDR3 covers 15 residues. The V and J ends lost 3 bases and 5 bases, in that order; junction bases with no gene match: 8. Germline CDR1 and CDR2: MDHEN and SYDVKM. The CDR3 DNA sequence: TGTGCCAGCAGTTTCCAGGACAGGGTGGCGGAGACCCAGTACTTC. This translates into CASSFQDRVAETQYF.

The chain uses TRBV10-3 and TRBJ1-4; TRBD1 agrees at 9 bases. Looked up from germline, CDR1 is ENHRY and CDR2 is SYGVKD. J lost 6 bases, V lost 10 bases, and 6 bases had no gene match. CDR3 length: 13 residues. CDR3 bases: TGTGCCACCGCCGGGACAGGGTATGAAAAACTGTTTTTT. It specifies CATAGTGYEKLFF.

This chain joins TRBV6-6 and TRBJ1-1; D gene ambiguous. The CDR3 has 14 amino acids. In germline, CDR1 is MNHNY, CDR2 SVGAGI (reference sequence). Trimming removed 4 bases at V and 2 bases at J, with 11 bases between. The CDR3 reads CASSLTRSNTEAFF. The CDR3 nucleotides are TGTGCCAGCAGTTTGACGCGCAGCAACACTGAAGCTTTCTTT.

The chain carries TRBV11-3 and TRBJ2-5; the D is unclear. CDR1 SGHNT and CDR2 YENEEA come from the germline V gene. Trimming took 2 bases from V and 4 from J, leaving 11 bases between them. This CDR3 spans 14 amino acids. The CDR3 DNA reads as TGTGCCAGCAGCTTATACAGTACGGGAGAGACCCAGTACTTC. Translated, it gives CASSLYSTGETQYF.

The V call is TRBV10-3, the J call TRBJ1-6; D possibly corresponds to TRBD1 (6 bases). Trimming cost V 5 bases and J 9 bases, with 14 bases left between them. CDR3 size: 14 residues. Germline assignment: CDR1 ENHRY and CDR2 SYGVKD. CDR3 loop: CAISRGGAGSPLHF. CDR3 coding DNA: TGTGCCATCAGTCGAGGGGGGGCTGGTTCACCCCTCCACTTT.